The TCR beta chain described here comes from a study of T cells in Graves' hyperthyroidism and ophthalmopathy. This CDR3 is built from 14 residues. Germline V gene lookup returns CDR1 SQVTM and CDR2 ANQGSEA. General study results and limits: Stable hyperthyroidism was told apart from ophthalmopathy by a model built on 13 V-J features.

A few counts support this clonotype. The antigen is undetermined. Germline is not matched at one junction end, which may reflect a read error. Researchers took RNA transcripts and amplified the TCR beta CDR3 regions from them. HTBI primers drove first-round RT-PCR of the TCR CDR3. TCRdb analysed the multiplex PCR reads with MiXCR anew, one entry per CDR3 protein. Seen here are hundreds of thousands of distinct CDR3 sequences, roughly 13% observed once, and the top ten hold 4.5% to 6%. The receptor's source is a woman aged 30 to 39 with Graves' hyperthyroidism that later progressed to Graves' ophthalmopathy. The sequenced material came from blood. The chain carries TRBV29-1 and TRBJ2-2, with D possibly called TRBD1 or TRBD2 (5 bases each). CDR3 sequence reads: CSAEGDQGTGELFF. The CDR3 DNA reads TGCAGCGCTGAAGGGGACCAAGGCACCGGGGAGCTGTTTTTT.